Presented here are 11 T cell receptor beta chains from one specimen sequenced in a study of cytomegalovirus exposure and HLA in healthy donors. Both 60 Vbeta primers and 13 Jbeta primers went into the PCR. The repertoire was sequenced with immunoSEQ multiplex PCR; TCRdb's copy has only in-frame clones and lacks some. The sample yields over 30,000 clones, 80% to 90% seen once. Sequencing was done on a sample of PBMCs. Receptors originate from a woman aged 40 to 50 in good health and CMV-seropositive.

The CDR3 reads CASSEYARSSYNEQFF. CDR3 nucleotide sequence: TGTGCCAGCAGTGAATATGCGAGGAGCTCCTACAATGAGCAGTTCTTC. The J gene is TRBJ2-1, the V gene TRBV25-1; D call uncertain. Trimming left V 0 bases short and J 0 bases short, with 9 bases between. CDR3 length equals 16 residues. CDR1 and CDR2 (germline): MGHDK, SYGVNS.

This clone was seen a handful of times. J is TRBJ1-2 and V is TRBV9; TRBD1 is a possible D gene (5 bases). V lost 0 bases and J lost 2, with 14 bases in between. CDR1 SGDLS and CDR2 YYNGEE come from the germline V gene. The CDR3 totals 16 residues. The CDR3 loop is CASSVGSPGRNYGYTF. The CDR3 DNA reads as TGTGCCAGCAGCGTAGGGTCCCCAGGGAGGAACTATGGCTACACCTTC.

J is TRBJ2-2 and V is TRBV5-1, with 8 bases aligning to TRBD2. The V gene end was trimmed by 4 bases and the J gene end by 2 bases; junction bases not matched to a gene: 13. The CDR3 spans 18 residues. Germline lookup yields CDR1 SGHRS and CDR2 YFSETQ. The CDR3 region is CASSDLLAGGLNTGELFF. For the CDR3, the DNA is TGCGCCAGCAGCGATTTACTTGCGGGGGGATTAAACACCGGGGAGCTGTTTTTT.

This clone was found once. The gene calls are TRBV7-9 and TRBJ2-1; tentatively, D is TRBD2 (6 bases). Germline V gene data show CDR1 as SEHNR and CDR2 as FQNEAQ (reference sequence). The ends were cut back, 3 bases at V and 7 bases at J, with 13 bases in the middle. The length of the CDR3 is 14 residues. The CDR3 here is CASSFGGVGNEQFF. The CDR3 region has the DNA TGTGCCAGCAGCTTTGGCGGGGTGGGGAATGAGCAGTTCTTC. The full variable domain, with the rest looked up from reference TRBV7-9 and TRBJ2-1, is DTGVSQNPRHKITKRGQNVTFRCDPISEHNRLYWYRQTLGQGPEFLTYFQNEAQLEKSRLLSDRFSAERPKGSFSTLEIQRTEQGDSAMYLCASSFGGVGNEQFFGPGTRLTVL.

This clone was seen once. The chain uses TRBV28 and TRBJ2-3, with 9 bases lining up with TRBD2. After removal of 7 bases from V and 4 bases from J, the junction contained 9 bases not matched to a gene. Germline values: CDR1 MDHEN, CDR2 SYDVKM. The CDR3 runs 15 residues. CDR3 region: CASTEAGGFSDTQYF. CDR3 DNA sequence: TGTGCCAGCACGGAGGCGGGGGGGTTTTCAGATACGCAGTATTTT. The full variable domain, completed using reference TRBV28 and TRBJ2-3, is DVKVTQSSRYLVKRTGEKVFLECVQDMDHENMFWYRQDPGLGLRLIYFSYDVKMKEKGDIPEGYSVSREKKERFSLILESASTNQTSMYLCASTEAGGFSDTQYFGPGTRLTVL.

The rearrangement uses TRBV2 and TRBJ1-6; possibly TRBD1 for D (6 bases). Germline lookup yields CDR1 SNHLY and CDR2 FYNNEI. The CDR3 loop spans 17 amino acids. The V and J ends lost 2 bases and 2 bases respectively, with 13 bases between them. The DNA for the CDR3 is TGTGCCAGCAGTGAAAATCCCCGGACAGCCTATAATTCACCCCTCCACTTT. Translating it yields CASSENPRTAYNSPLHF.

The chain carries TRBV5-1 and TRBJ2-3; D is unclear. There are 14 residues in the CDR3. Germline V gives CDR1 SGHRS, CDR2 YFSETQ. V gave up 2 bases and J gave up 3 bases, with 10 bases separating them. CDR3 nucleotide sequence: TGCGCCAGCAGCTTAGGAGCGAGTACAGATACGCAGTATTTT. Amino acids: CASSLGASTDTQYF. The full variable domain, its missing parts supplied by reference TRBV5-1 and TRBJ2-3, is KAGVTQTPRYLIKTRGQQVTLSCSPISGHRSVSWYQQTPGQGLQFLFEYFSETQRNKGNFPGRFSGRQFSNSRSEMNVSTLELGDSALYLCASSLGASTDTQYFGPGTRLTVL.

The chain recombines TRBV7-2 with TRBJ2-5; D not resolved. The J call is uncertain, as TRBJ2-7 better fits the DNA end. The CDR3 length is 11 residues. Germline values: CDR1 SGHTA, CDR2 FQGNSA. CDR3 amino acids: CASGWNYEQYF. The CDR3 nucleotides are TGTGCCAGCGGATGGAACTACGAGCAGTACTTC.

Comment on this clone: Germline and junction disagree at one end, which may indicate a read error. This specimen includes other DNA sequences encoding the same CDR3. The chain employs TRBV5-1 and TRBJ2-7, with D perhaps matching TRBD2 (6 bases). This CDR3 comprises 14 residues. CDR1 SGHRS and CDR2 YFSETQ come from the germline V gene. The CDR3 region is CASSSTGESYEQYF. The CDR3 DNA is TGCGCCAGCTCGTCGACGGGGGAATCCTACGAGCAGTACTTT. Combining the CDR3 with reference TRBV5-1 and TRBJ2-7 gives the whole variable domain KAGVTQTPRYLIKTRGQQVTLSCSPISGHRSVSWYQQTPGQGLQFLFEYFSETQRNKGNFPGRFSGRQFSNSRSEMNVSTLELGDSALYLCASSSTGESYEQYFGPGTRLTVT.

This sequence joins TRBV4-2 and TRBJ2-3; 8 bases are shared with TRBD2. The trim removed 0 bases at V and 5 bases at J, leaving 10 bases unmatched. The germline V gene has CDR1 LGHNA and CDR2 YNFKEQ. The CDR3 has 17 residues. The DNA for the CDR3 is TGTGCCAGCAGCCAAGATTCTCGGCGGGGGGCCGGAGATACGCAGTATTTT. Translation: CASSQDSRRGAGDTQYF.

This sequence joins TRBV11-2 and TRBJ1-1, with D possibly matching TRBD1 (6 bases). Germline V gene sequence: CDR1 SGHAT, CDR2 FQNNGV. The CDR3 extends over 14 amino acids. V dropped 5 bases and J dropped 0 bases, with 10 bases sitting between them. Here the CDR3 reads CASSPRTVNTEAFF. The CDR3 DNA reads TGTGCCAGCAGCCCGCGGACAGTGAACACTGAAGCTTTCTTT.